This entry features one T cell receptor beta chain sequence. This specimen belongs to a study of post-analysis software for immune sequencing data. Built from TCR beta cDNA, the libraries had unique molecular identifiers in them. TCRdb re-called the PCR reads through MiXCR, storing one row per CDR3 protein. There are hundreds of thousands of distinct CDR3 sequences in the sample; more than 50% occur only once, and about 11% lies in the top ten. The sequencing input was blood. The sequence was collected from a girl aged 2-10 years with multiple sclerosis.

For the CDR3, the DNA is TGCGCCAGCAGCTCCTCCGGGGACGAAGCTTTCTTT. Its protein is CASSSSGDEAFF. The chain links TRBV5-1 to TRBJ1-1; D might be TRBD1 (5 bases). In germline, CDR1 is SGHRS, CDR2 YFSETQ. CDR3 length: 12 amino acids. The V end lost 3 bases, the J end lost 8 bases, and 11 bases lay between the germline ends.